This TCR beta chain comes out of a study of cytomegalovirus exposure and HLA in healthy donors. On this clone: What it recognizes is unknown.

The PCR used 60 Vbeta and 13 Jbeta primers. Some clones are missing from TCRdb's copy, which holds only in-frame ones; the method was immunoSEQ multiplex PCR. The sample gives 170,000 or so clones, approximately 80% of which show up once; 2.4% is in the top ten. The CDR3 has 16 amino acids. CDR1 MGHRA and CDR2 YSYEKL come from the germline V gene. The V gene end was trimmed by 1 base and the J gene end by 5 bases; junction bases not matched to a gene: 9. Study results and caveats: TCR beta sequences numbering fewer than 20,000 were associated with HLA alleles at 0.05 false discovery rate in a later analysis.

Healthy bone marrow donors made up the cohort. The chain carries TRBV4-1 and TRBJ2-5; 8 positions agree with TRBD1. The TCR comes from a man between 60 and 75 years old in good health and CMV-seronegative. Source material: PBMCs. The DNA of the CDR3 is TGCGCCAGCAGCCAAGCAGGGGGAACAGGGGGGGAGACCCAGTACTTC. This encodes CASSQAGGTGGETQYF.